Listed below are T cell receptor beta chains from one sample, sequenced in a study of STAT3 mutations in large granular lymphocyte leukemia. The assay was immunoSEQ multiplex PCR, and TCRdb's table has in-frame clones only and misses some. Of about 3,300 clones in the sample, around 46% were seen once. Sequencing was performed on peripheral blood mononuclear cells. Receptor source: a middle-aged man with T-cell large granular lymphocyte leukemia. Some clones in this sample may be carry-over from other donors' samples. CDR3s include the opening cysteine and the closing phenylalanine or tryptophan. D genes are given only for firm matches. The listing skips clone size in some rows; elsewhere it reads once, few, many or a size class.

clone_size: few
d_call: TRBD2
j_call: TRBJ2-3
v_call: TRBV25-1
cdr3_aa: CASSPSGGSDTQYF
cdr3_nt: TGTGCCAGCAGTCCGAGCGGGGGGTCAGATACGCAGTATTTT

clone_size: -
d_call: -
j_call: TRBJ2-7
v_call: TRBV5-5
cdr3_aa: CASSLGDATYEQYF
cdr3_nt: TGTGCCAGCAGCTTGGGGGACGCGACCTACGAGCAGTACTTC

clone_size: -
d_call: TRBD1
j_call: TRBJ2-4
v_call: TRBV5-5
cdr3_aa: CASSFEGDRRFQYF
cdr3_nt: TGTGCCAGCAGCTTTGAGGGGGACAGAAGATTTCAGTACTTC

clone_size: few
d_call: -
j_call: TRBJ1-5
v_call: TRBV6-5
cdr3_aa: CASSSGADQPQHF
cdr3_nt: TGTGCCAGCAGTTCCGGGGCGGATCAGCCCCAGCATTTT

clone_size: -
d_call: -
j_call: TRBJ2-7
v_call: TRBV18
cdr3_aa: CASSPSPYDHEQYF
cdr3_nt: TGTGCCAGCTCACCATCTCCCTATGACCACGAGCAGTACTTC

clone_size: few
d_call: -
j_call: TRBJ1-3
v_call: TRBV9
cdr3_aa: CASSGPRGGGENTIYF
cdr3_nt: TGTGCCAGCAGCGGGCCGCGCGGGGGTGGTGAAAACACCATATATTTT

clone_size: -
d_call: -
j_call: TRBJ2-7
v_call: TRBV7-9
cdr3_aa: CASSGSLEQYF
cdr3_nt: TGTGCCAGCAGCGGCTCATTAGAGCAGTACTTC

clone_size: -
d_call: -
j_call: TRBJ2-5
v_call: TRBV25-1
cdr3_aa: CASSEETQYF
cdr3_nt: TGTGCCAGCAGTGAAGAGACCCAGTACTTC

clone_size: few
d_call: -
j_call: TRBJ2-7
v_call: TRBV19
cdr3_aa: CASSISQGRYEQYF
cdr3_nt: TGTGCCAGTAGTATTAGTCAGGGGAGGTACGAGCAGTACTTC

clone_size: -
d_call: -
j_call: TRBJ2-7
v_call: TRBV5-1
cdr3_aa: CASSLDSRRGGEQYF
cdr3_nt: TGCGCCAGCAGCTTGGATTCCAGACGAGGGGGCGAGCAGTACTTC

clone_size: -
d_call: TRBD2
j_call: TRBJ2-5
v_call: TRBV18
cdr3_aa: CASSPRILAVQETQYF
cdr3_nt: TGTGCCAGCTCACCACGTATACTAGCGGTCCAAGAGACCCAGTACTTC

clone_size: -
d_call: -
j_call: TRBJ2-3
v_call: TRBV5-4
cdr3_aa: CASSLQSTDTQYF
cdr3_nt: TGTGCCAGCAGCTTACAGAGCACAGATACGCAGTATTTT

clone_size: few
d_call: TRBD1
j_call: TRBJ1-1
v_call: TRBV18
cdr3_aa: CASSPITGEVEAFF
cdr3_nt: TGTGCCAGCTCACCGATCACAGGGGAGGTTGAAGCTTTCTTT

clone_size: few
d_call: TRBD1
j_call: TRBJ1-3
v_call: TRBV10-3
cdr3_aa: CAITGQGNSGNTIYF
cdr3_nt: TGTGCCATCACCGGACAGGGAAACTCTGGAAACACCATATATTTT

clone_size: -
d_call: -
j_call: TRBJ2-2
v_call: TRBV30
cdr3_aa: CAWMGSDSPTSNTGELFF
cdr3_nt: TGTGCCTGGATGGGGTCAGATAGTCCAACCTCGAACACCGGGGAGCTGTTTTTT

clone_size: few
d_call: -
j_call: TRBJ2-7
v_call: TRBV4-3
cdr3_aa: CASSQDPGTPAYEQYF
cdr3_nt: TGCGCCAGCAGCCAAGATCCGGGGACGCCTGCCTACGAGCAGTACTTC

clone_size: -
d_call: -
j_call: TRBJ2-7
v_call: TRBV29-1
cdr3_aa: CSAATGSYEQYF
cdr3_nt: TGCAGCGCTGCGACAGGATCCTACGAGCAGTACTTC

clone_size: -
d_call: TRBD1
j_call: TRBJ1-2
v_call: TRBV5-6
cdr3_aa: CASSSNPRGSYGYTF
cdr3_nt: TGTGCCAGCAGCTCAAACCCCAGGGGGTCCTATGGCTACACCTTC

clone_size: -
d_call: TRBD1
j_call: TRBJ2-7
v_call: TRBV30
cdr3_aa: CAWSFAGTGTFGQYF
cdr3_nt: TGTGCCTGGAGTTTCGCCGGGACAGGAACTTTTGGGCAGTACTTC

clone_size: -
d_call: -
j_call: TRBJ2-7
v_call: TRBV5-4
cdr3_aa: CASSLASSPYEQYF
cdr3_nt: TGTGCCAGCAGCTTGGCCAGTTCTCCCTACGAGCAGTACTTC

clone_size: -
d_call: -
j_call: TRBJ2-3
v_call: TRBV30
cdr3_aa: CAWSVRSARDTQYF
cdr3_nt: TGTGCCTGGAGTGTACGGTCTGCCCGGGATACGCAGTATTTT

clone_size: -
d_call: -
j_call: TRBJ1-2
v_call: TRBV4-3
cdr3_aa: CASTVLGVPNYGYTF
cdr3_nt: TGCGCCAGCACGGTGCTGGGGGTCCCTAACTATGGCTACACCTTC

clone_size: large
d_call: TRBD2
j_call: TRBJ2-1
v_call: TRBV7-9
cdr3_aa: CASSLVEASGRDEQFF
cdr3_nt: TGTGCCAGCAGCTTAGTGGAAGCTAGCGGGAGGGATGAGCAGTTCTTC

clone_size: -
d_call: -
j_call: TRBJ1-5
v_call: TRBV18
cdr3_aa: CASSEGQGDQPQHF
cdr3_nt: TGTGCCAGCTCCGAAGGGCAGGGAGACCAGCCCCAGCATTTT

clone_size: -
d_call: -
j_call: TRBJ2-1
v_call: TRBV5-4
cdr3_aa: CASSLEGPAHEQFF
cdr3_nt: TGTGCCAGCAGCTTGGAGGGCCCCGCACATGAGCAGTTCTTC

clone_size: -
d_call: -
j_call: TRBJ2-3
v_call: TRBV28
cdr3_aa: CASSFEAPGEQYF
cdr3_nt: TGTGCCAGCAGTTTCGAGGCCCCGGGGGAACAGTATTTT

clone_size: few
d_call: -
j_call: TRBJ2-1
v_call: TRBV6-5
cdr3_aa: CASSNYNEQFF
cdr3_nt: TGTGCCAGCAGTAACTACAATGAGCAGTTCTTC

clone_size: -
d_call: -
j_call: TRBJ2-7
v_call: TRBV18
cdr3_aa: CASSPLNGQLTYEQYF
cdr3_nt: TGTGCCAGCTCACCCCTGAATGGGCAGCTCACCTACGAGCAGTACTTC